This T cell receptor beta chain was captured in a study of lymphopenia after photon versus proton radiotherapy. The V and J ends lost 0 bases and 4 bases respectively, with 23 bases between them. The CDR3 consists of 20 residues. In germline, CDR1 is SGDLS, CDR2 YYNGEE. TCRdb's copy holds only in-frame clones and misses some; the assay was immunoSEQ multiplex PCR. The data hold about 50,000 clones, with roughly 90% observed a single time. The specimen was peripheral blood, collected from a patient treated with photon-based radiotherapy. This sequence originates from a woman in her forties with cholangiocarcinoma. V usage is TRBV9 and J usage is TRBJ2-6; D is ambiguous. The CDR3 region is CASSVDPGSGVRAGANVLTF. CDR3 nucleotides: TGTGCCAGCAGCGTAGACCCCGGCTCAGGCGTCCGGGCCGGGGCCAACGTCCTGACTTTC.